This T cell receptor (beta chain) was recorded in a study of blood T cell repertoires in COVID-19. Study summary: T cells, B-cell-depleted T cells, or PBMCs supplied cDNA or gDNA.

From germline, CDR1 is LNHNV and CDR2 YYDKDF (reference sequence). The CDR3 spans 16 residues. V was pared by 1 base and J by 7 bases, with 17 bases between. Some clones are missing from TCRdb's copy, which holds only in-frame ones; the method was immunoSEQ multiplex PCR. The sample gives 180,000 or so clones, 80% to 90% of which show up once; roughly 8% is in the top ten. The chain uses TRBV15 and TRBJ1-5, with TRBD1 as a possible D gene (6 bases). Sequencing input: peripheral blood. This receptor was taken from a man in his 60s with acute or convalescent COVID-19. The CDR3 bases are TGTGCCACCAGCAGAGGAAGGACAGAGGGTGGGCAGCCCCAGCATTTT. Its translation is CATSRGRTEGGQPQHF.